Listed below are T cell receptor beta chains from one sample, sequenced in a study of T cell repertoires in cytomegalovirus infection. TCRdb called the reads again in MiXCR, with one record for every CDR3 protein. The data contain 370,000 or so distinct CDR3 sequences, about 32% of them singletons. What these receptors recognize is not known. The material was cultured PBMCs, obtained from culture after CMV antigen stimulation. These receptors were obtained from a human donor in good health (CMV status not recorded). Some clones in this sample may be carry-over from other donors' samples. The CDR3 runs from the conserved cysteine through the conserved F or W. Fields, in order: V gene, D gene, J gene, clone size, CDR3 protein, CDR3 DNA. D genes are given only for firm matches. Only some rows state a clone size, as once, few, many or a class for expanded clones.

v_call: TRBV14; d_call: -; j_call: TRBJ1-3; clone_size: -; cdr3_aa: CASSPNDGRGTGNTIYF; cdr3_nt: TGTGCCAGCAGCCCCAATGATGGGCGGGGTACTGGAAACACCATATATTTT
v_call: TRBV7-2; d_call: -; j_call: TRBJ2-2; clone_size: few; cdr3_aa: CASSRVVHTGELFF; cdr3_nt: TGTGCCAGCAGTCGGGTAGTACACACCGGGGAGCTGTTTTTT
v_call: TRBV7-8; d_call: TRBD1; j_call: TRBJ1-4; clone_size: few; cdr3_aa: CASSPRDREEKLFF; cdr3_nt: TGTGCCAGCAGCCCCCGGGACAGGGAAGAAAAACTGTTTTTT
v_call: TRBV20-1; d_call: -; j_call: TRBJ1-1; clone_size: -; cdr3_aa: CSARAIRGHEAFF; cdr3_nt: TGCAGTGCTAGAGCGATCAGGGGACATGAAGCTTTCTTT
v_call: TRBV6-1; d_call: TRBD1; j_call: TRBJ2-1; clone_size: few; cdr3_aa: CASSYLGTGGRNEQFF; cdr3_nt: TGTGCCAGCAGTTATTTAGGGACAGGGGGTCGAAATGAGCAGTTCTTC
v_call: TRBV29-1; d_call: TRBD2; j_call: TRBJ2-3; clone_size: -; cdr3_aa: CSTTGLAGADTQYF; cdr3_nt: TGCAGCACCACCGGACTAGCGGGAGCAGATACGCAGTATTTT
v_call: TRBV7-2; d_call: -; j_call: TRBJ2-3; clone_size: many; cdr3_aa: CASSLATSTDTQYF; cdr3_nt: TGTGCCAGCAGCTTAGCCACTAGCACAGATACGCAGTATTTT
v_call: TRBV7-3; d_call: -; j_call: TRBJ2-5; clone_size: -; cdr3_aa: CASSLFGVLGQETQYF; cdr3_nt: TGTGCCAGCAGCTTATTTGGGGTATTGGGCCAAGAGACCCAGTACTTC
v_call: TRBV12-3/TRBV12-4; d_call: -; j_call: TRBJ2-1; clone_size: few; cdr3_aa: CASSSSRRPREQFF; cdr3_nt: TGTGCCAGCAGTTCCTCCCGGCGACCCCGCGAGCAGTTCTTC
v_call: TRBV5-4; d_call: TRBD2; j_call: TRBJ2-1; clone_size: -; cdr3_aa: CASSSGLDLYNEQFF; cdr3_nt: TGTGCCAGCAGCTCAGGACTAGATCTCTACAATGAGCAGTTCTTC
v_call: TRBV12-3/TRBV12-4; d_call: -; j_call: TRBJ1-1; clone_size: -; cdr3_aa: CASSTRQFMNTEAFF; cdr3_nt: TGTGCCAGCAGTACGAGACAGTTCATGAACACTGAAGCTTTCTTT
v_call: TRBV7-2; d_call: TRBD1; j_call: TRBJ2-3; clone_size: few; cdr3_aa: CASSRTGRADTQYF; cdr3_nt: TGTGCCAGCAGCCGGACAGGGCGTGCAGATACGCAGTATTTT
v_call: TRBV4-3; d_call: TRBD2; j_call: TRBJ2-3; clone_size: few; cdr3_aa: CASSRLAEYTDTQYF; cdr3_nt: TGCGCCAGCAGCCGTCTAGCGGAATACACAGATACGCAGTATTTT
v_call: TRBV28; d_call: -; j_call: TRBJ2-2; clone_size: -; cdr3_aa: CASSLFWTGELFF; cdr3_nt: TGTGCCAGCAGTTTATTTTGGACCGGGGAGCTGTTTTTT
v_call: TRBV24-1; d_call: -; j_call: TRBJ1-5; clone_size: few; cdr3_aa: CATSERGRSNQPQHF; cdr3_nt: TGTGCCACCAGTGAACGGGGACGGAGCAATCAGCCCCAGCATTTT
v_call: TRBV28; d_call: -; j_call: TRBJ1-5; clone_size: -; cdr3_aa: CASSQLQGRHQPQHF; cdr3_nt: TGTGCCAGCAGCCAACTTCAGGGGAGGCATCAGCCCCAGCATTTT
v_call: TRBV12-3/TRBV12-4; d_call: -; j_call: TRBJ2-3; clone_size: many; cdr3_aa: CASSSHGGSGTDTQYF; cdr3_nt: TGTGCCAGCAGTTCCCACGGAGGCAGTGGGACAGATACGCAGTATTTT
v_call: TRBV7-6; d_call: -; j_call: TRBJ2-3; clone_size: many; cdr3_aa: CASSFGGIHRDKTTDTQYF; cdr3_nt: TGTGCCAGCAGCTTCGGAGGTATCCACAGGGATAAAACAACAGATACGCAGTATTTT
v_call: TRBV20-1; d_call: TRBD1; j_call: TRBJ2-3; clone_size: -; cdr3_aa: CSASRSGQGADTQYF; cdr3_nt: TGCAGTGCTAGTCGGTCCGGACAGGGGGCAGATACGCAGTATTTT
v_call: TRBV7-9; d_call: -; j_call: TRBJ2-1; clone_size: -; cdr3_aa: CASSLGSGEVAFF; cdr3_nt: TGTGCCAGCAGCTTAGGTAGCGGAGAGGTTGCGTTCTTC
v_call: TRBV27; d_call: -; j_call: TRBJ1-4; clone_size: few; cdr3_aa: CASSLGQPNEKLFF; cdr3_nt: TGTGCCAGCAGTTTAGGACAACCTAATGAAAAACTGTTTTTT
v_call: TRBV12-5; d_call: -; j_call: TRBJ2-5; clone_size: few; cdr3_aa: CASGLVQLDSYQETQYF; cdr3_nt: TGTGCTAGTGGTTTGGTACAGTTGGACTCTTATCAAGAGACCCAGTACTTC
v_call: TRBV18; d_call: -; j_call: TRBJ2-7; clone_size: few; cdr3_aa: CASSLYDRDFEQYF; cdr3_nt: TGTGCCAGCTCCCTATACGACAGGGACTTCGAGCAGTACTTC